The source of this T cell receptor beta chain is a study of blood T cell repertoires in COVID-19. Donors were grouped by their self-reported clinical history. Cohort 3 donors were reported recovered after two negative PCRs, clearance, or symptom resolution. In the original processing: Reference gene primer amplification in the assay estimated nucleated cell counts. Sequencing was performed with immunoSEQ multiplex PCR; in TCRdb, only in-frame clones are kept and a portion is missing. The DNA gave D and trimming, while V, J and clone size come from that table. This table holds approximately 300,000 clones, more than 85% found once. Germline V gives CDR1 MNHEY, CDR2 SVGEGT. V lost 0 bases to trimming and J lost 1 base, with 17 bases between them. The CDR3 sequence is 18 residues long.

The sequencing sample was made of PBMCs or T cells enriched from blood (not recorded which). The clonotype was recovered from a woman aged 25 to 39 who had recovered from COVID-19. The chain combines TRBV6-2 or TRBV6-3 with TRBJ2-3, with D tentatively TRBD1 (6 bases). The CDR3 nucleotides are TGTGCCAGCAGTTACTCCCTCCGGGACACCCATCGCACAGATACGCAGTATTTT. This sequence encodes CASSYSLRDTHRTDTQYF.